This T cell receptor beta chain is drawn from a study of beta chain features in type 1 diabetes. Study outcomes and limitations: Shortening of TCRB CDR3s, moderate but significant, appeared in all four CD4+ subsets of Type 1 diabetes patients.

Germline CDR1 reads SGHVS; CDR2 reads FQNEAQ. With 5 bases removed from V and 5 bases from J, the gap between germline ends came to 13 bases. This CDR3 has 14 amino acids. Of note for this clone: The antigen remains unidentified.

Every bit of the isolated RNA underwent reverse transcription, so sequencing read expressed TCRB transcripts. Sequenced by immunoSEQ multiplex PCR; TCRdb stores in-frame clones only, minus some. This sample yields 500,000 to 650,000 clones, of which around an eighth are seen a single time; more than 0.1% belongs to the top ten. The chain recombines TRBV7-8 with TRBJ1-5; perhaps TRBD1 as D (5 bases). The material sequenced was naive CD4+ T cells from blood. This sequence originates from a man aged 25-40 years with type 1 diabetes. The CDR3 reads CASSPRRGYQPQHF. CDR3 coding DNA: TGTGCCAGCAGCCCCCGAAGGGGATATCAGCCCCAGCATTTT.